The clone carrying this T cell receptor beta chain has at least ten counts. This sample is part of a study of regulatory T cells in long-lasting Graves disease. Documented time point: newly diagnosed GD, antithyroid drugs for less than 3 months. Isolated PBMC RNA provided the starting material for the TCR library. Assembly of TCR beta libraries relied on iRepertoire HTBI primers together with Arm-PCR of CDR3 regions. TCRdb analysed the multiplex PCR reads with MiXCR anew, one entry per CDR3 protein. The table shows 350,000 to 500,000 distinct CDR3 sequences, with 12% to 15% occurring only once. The germline V and J ends were trimmed by 2 bases and 4 bases, with 10 bases remaining between them. The germline CDR1 and CDR2 sequences are SGHTA and FQGTGA. The CDR3 contains 14 residues. The sample was also reused in another study, on T cells in Graves' hyperthyroidism and ophthalmopathy.

The chain combines TRBV7-3 with TRBJ2-3; D possibly corresponds to TRBD2 (6 bases). The material was peripheral blood mononuclear cells (PBMCs), obtained at new diagnosis, from a patient treated with antithyroid drugs. The source of this sequence is a woman aged 50 to 60 with Graves disease. In nucleotides, the CDR3 is TGTGCCAGCAGCTTATCTCTAGCGTCAGATACGCAGTATTTT. It yields the protein CASSLSLASDTQYF.